This T cell receptor (beta chain) derives from a study of T-cell memory formation after mild COVID-19. Whole-study context: Clusters of TCRs were largely donor specific.

Looked up from germline, CDR1 is KGHDR and CDR2 is SFDVKD. This CDR3 contains 14 residues. The ends were cut back, 2 bases at V and 6 bases at J, with 9 bases in the middle. 5'RACE with constant-segment primers built TCRalpha and TCRbeta cDNA libraries with UMIs. TCRdb itself ran the 5' RACE reads through MiXCR, one entry per CDR3 protein. Among roughly 130,000 distinct CDR3 sequences listed, about 16% were seen once. With respect to this clonotype: The antigen is not known.

Study-wide results and caveats: Contracting clones, day 15 to 85, had balanced CD4/CD8, and later expanders favored CD4+. Prior to infection, memory already included some responding clones, suggesting cross-reactive memory joined.

The chain links TRBV24-1 to TRBJ2-2; D unresolved. The origin of this receptor is an adult woman who had mild COVID-19 (a few samples of this study predate the infection). Cell type and time point are not known. Sequencing input: PBMCs or a T cell subset sorted from them (not recorded which). This chain's CDR3 is CATSDSGRAGELFF. CDR3 coding DNA: TGTGCCACCAGTGATTCCGGACGCGCCGGGGAGCTGTTTTTT.